The 10 T cell receptor beta chains listed next were all sequenced from one sample in a study of shared clonotypes between healthy human individuals. The assay was immunoSEQ multiplex PCR, and TCRdb's table has in-frame clones only and misses some. The sample carries about 1.5 million clones, approximately 98% recorded once. Material: naive CD4+ T cells sorted from blood. Subset reported: CD45RA+ positively selected. All receptors come from a man younger than 40 in good health.

The chain joins TRBV18 to TRBJ1-3; D perhaps matches TRBD1 (5 bases). This CDR3 contains 16 residues. Deletions cut 4 bases from V and 0 bases from J, with 13 bases between. Germline V gene data show CDR1 as KGHSH and CDR2 as LQKENI. The CDR3 here is CASSQATASSGNTIYF. As DNA, the CDR3 is TGTGCCAGCTCACAAGCGACAGCGTCCTCTGGAAACACCATATATTTT. Filled out from reference TRBV18 and TRBJ1-3, the complete variable domain reads NAGVMQNPRHLVRRRGQEARLRCSPMKGHSHVYWYRQLPEEGLKFMVYLQKENIIDESGMPKERFSAEFPKEGPSILRIQQVVRGDSAAYFCASSQATASSGNTIYFGEGSWLTVV.

V usage is TRBV11-2 and J usage is TRBJ2-2, with D unclear. Trimming cost V 1 base and J 3 bases, with 6 bases left between them. Germline CDR1 is SGHAT and CDR2 is FQNNGV. The CDR3 runs to 14 residues. DNA of the CDR3: TGTGCCAGCAGCTTAGTAGGGTACACCGGGGAGCTGTTTTTT. Translation: CASSLVGYTGELFF.

Of note for this clone: Compared with germline, one end of the junction differs, possibly owing to a read error. This chain links TRBV5-1 with TRBJ2-7; D unclear. Germline-derived CDR1 and CDR2 are SGHRS and YFSETQ. There are 16 residues in the CDR3. CDR3 sequence: CATSPLGQANSYEQYF. DNA of the CDR3: TGCGCCACCAGCCCCCTGGGCCAGGCGAACTCCTACGAGCAGTACTTC.

CDR3 sequence reads: CASSLVPRVPSETQYF. The CDR3 DNA follows: TGTGCCAGCAGCTTAGTCCCACGGGTCCCATCGGAGACCCAGTACTTC. The chain uses TRBV7-2 and TRBJ2-5; D uncertain. V was clipped by 1 base and J by 5 bases, with 17 bases between them. Looked up from germline, CDR1 is SGHTA and CDR2 is FQGNSA. CDR3 size: 16 residues.

To note about this clone: Other DNA sequences in the sample encode the same CDR3. The chain is built from TRBV7-9 and TRBJ2-1, with 10 bases aligning to TRBD2. With 2 bases clipped from V and 5 bases from J, the junction kept 6 bases outside the gene matches. The CDR3 has 16 residues. The germline CDR1 and CDR2 sequences are SEHNR and FQNEAQ (reference sequence). CDR3 region: CASSLPPGLADNEQFF. CDR3 bases: TGTGCCAGCAGCTTACCCCCCGGACTAGCGGACAATGAGCAGTTCTTC.

The V and J genes are TRBV18 and TRBJ2-2; D is possibly TRBD1 (6 bases). The V end lost 2 bases, the J end lost 6 bases, and 13 bases lay between the germline ends. This CDR3 comprises 15 residues. Germline assignment: CDR1 KGHSH and CDR2 LQKENI. CDR3 nucleotides: TGTGCCAGCTCACCATATAACAGGGTGGCCGGGGAGCTGTTTTTT. It yields the protein CASSPYNRVAGELFF.

The chain is built from TRBV2 and TRBJ2-1; 11 bases fit TRBD1. The CDR3 spans 17 residues. The V gene end was trimmed by 8 bases and the J gene end by 6 bases; junction bases not matched to a gene: 15. Germline CDR1 is SNHLY and CDR2 is FYNNEI. This CDR3 is CASSQDWVGTGGNEQFF. The DNA for the CDR3 is TGTGCCAGCTCCCAGGATTGGGTCGGGACAGGGGGCAATGAGCAGTTCTTC.

The CDR3 region is CASSYGSINTEAFF. The CDR3 nucleotides are TGTGCCAGCAGTTACGGATCTATTAACACTGAAGCTTTCTTT. The chain joins TRBV6-5 to TRBJ1-1; D gene ambiguous. The CDR3 has 14 amino acids. CDR1 and CDR2 (germline): MNHEY, SVGAGI. The ends were cut back, 2 bases at V and 2 bases at J, with 9 bases in the middle.

The rearrangement joins TRBV10-3 to TRBJ2-7; D unclear. The germline V gene has CDR1 ENHRY and CDR2 SYGVKD. V lost 11 bases to trimming and J lost 4 bases, with 18 bases between them. The length of the CDR3 is 13 residues. The CDR3 DNA follows: TGTGCCTCTGCGGAAGTCGCTGCTTACGAGCAGTACTTC. Translated: CASAEVAAYEQYF.

The rearrangement joins TRBV5-1 to TRBJ1-5, with 7 bases lining up with TRBD1. Trimming removed 4 bases from V and 4 bases from J; junction bases left unmatched: 2. Germline CDR1 and CDR2: SGHRS and YFSETQ. The CDR3 sequence is 13 residues long. CDR3 nucleotides: TGCGCCAGCAGCCGGGACAGAAATCAGCCCCAGCATTTT. Its translation: CASSRDRNQPQHF. Filled out from reference TRBV5-1 and TRBJ1-5, the complete variable domain reads KAGVTQTPRYLIKTRGQQVTLSCSPISGHRSVSWYQQTPGQGLQFLFEYFSETQRNKGNFPGRFSGRQFSNSRSEMNVSTLELGDSALYLCASSRDRNQPQHFGDGTRLSIL.